The 10 T cell receptor beta chains presented below share a single source sample, sequenced in a study of technical replicates of blood from a few donors. The data were produced by immunoSEQ multiplex PCR, yet TCRdb's version contains in-frame clones alone and is incomplete. Of around 79,000 clones listed, approximately 94% are singletons. The sample taken for sequencing was T cells isolated from PBMCs. These receptors all stem from a human donor in good health.

The table lists this clone with a few counts. Here the CDR3 reads CASSAGENTEAFF. The CDR3 DNA reads TGTGCCAGCAGTGCAGGGGAGAACACTGAAGCTTTCTTT. V is TRBV2 and J is TRBJ1-1; D is perhaps TRBD1 (6 bases). The CDR3 is made up of 13 amino acids. Germline assignment: CDR1 SNHLY and CDR2 FYNNEI. V shed 4 bases and J shed 1 base, with 7 bases lying between them.

The V gene is TRBV6-1, the J gene TRBJ1-2; D gene unclear. CDR1 and CDR2 (germline): MNHNS, SASEGT. With 0 bases removed from V and 11 bases from J, the gap between germline ends came to 19 bases. This CDR3 spans 15 amino acids. In DNA form, the CDR3 reads TGTGCCAGCAGTGAAGCGCTTAAGATTGAGTCGGAGTACACCTTC. Its translation is CASSEALKIESEYTF.

The gene calls are TRBV29-1 and TRBJ2-7, with D perhaps TRBD1 (6 bases). Trimming shortened V by 3 bases and J by 2 bases, and 11 bases separated the two germline ends. The CDR3 length is 13 residues. CDR1 SQVTM and CDR2 ANQGSEA come from the germline V gene. This chain's CDR3 is CSVEGHHPYEQYF. The CDR3 DNA is TGCAGCGTTGAGGGACACCACCCCTACGAGCAGTACTTC.

The chain employs TRBV5-1 and TRBJ2-1, with TRBD1 as a possible D gene (5 bases). CDR1 is SGHRS, CDR2 YFSETQ, per germline. CDR3 size: 16 residues. V was shortened by 1 base and J by 1 base, with 12 bases between the two germline ends. CDR3 amino acids: CASSLSGIRSYNEQFF. CDR3 nucleotide sequence: TGCGCCAGCAGCTTGTCAGGGATCAGGTCCTACAATGAGCAGTTCTTC.

The rearrangement links TRBV5-6 to TRBJ2-1; D is possibly TRBD1 (5 bases). From germline, CDR1 is SGHDT and CDR2 YYEEEE. Trimming took 0 bases from V and 5 from J, leaving 12 bases between them. The CDR3 has 15 residues. CDR3: CASSLGQWRHNEQFF. The CDR3 DNA is TGTGCCAGCAGCTTGGGACAGTGGCGACACAATGAGCAGTTCTTC. The whole variable domain, filled in from reference TRBV5-6 and TRBJ2-1, reads DAGVTQSPTHLIKTRGQQVTLRCSPKSGHDTVSWYQQALGQGPQFIFQYYEEEERQRGNFPDRFSGHQFPNYSSELNVNALLLGDSALYLCASSLGQWRHNEQFFGPGTRLTVL.

The chain employs TRBV18 and TRBJ1-1, with 10 bases fitting TRBD1. Germline assignment: CDR1 KGHSH and CDR2 LQKENI. This CDR3 contains 15 residues. The trim removed 1 base at V and 12 bases at J, leaving 11 bases unmatched. Here the CDR3 reads CASSPLASDRGITFF. DNA for the CDR3: TGTGCCAGCTCACCACTTGCTTCGGACAGGGGGATAACTTTCTTT.

This chain uses TRBV18 with TRBJ1-5; unclear D gene. This CDR3 comprises 12 residues. Trimming pared 4 bases from V and 4 bases from J, leaving 5 bases between. The germline CDR1 and CDR2 sequences are KGHSH and LQKENI. In DNA, the CDR3 is TGTGCCAGCTCACTAGAAAATCAGCCCCAGCATTTT. This sequence encodes CASSLENQPQHF. The full variable domain, with the rest looked up from reference TRBV18 and TRBJ1-5, is NAGVMQNPRHLVRRRGQEARLRCSPMKGHSHVYWYRQLPEEGLKFMVYLQKENIIDESGMPKERFSAEFPKEGPSILRIQQVVRGDSAAYFCASSLENQPQHFGDGTRLSIL.

This clone came up once. The chain couples TRBV27 to TRBJ1-1; tentatively, D is TRBD1 (5 bases). In germline, CDR1 is MNHEY, CDR2 SMNVEV (reference sequence). CDR3 size: 11 residues. V was shortened by 3 bases and J by 7 bases, with 6 bases between the two germline ends. The chain's CDR3 is CASSFGGEAFF. CDR3 bases: TGTGCCAGCAGTTTCGGGGGTGAAGCTTTCTTT.

The chain uses TRBV28 and TRBJ1-2; tentatively, D is TRBD1 (5 bases). The CDR3 is 12 residues long. Trimming shortened V by 4 bases and J by 5 bases, and 8 bases separated the two germline ends. CDR1 and CDR2 from the germline V gene are MDHEN and SYDVKM. The CDR3 DNA follows: TGTGCCAGCAGTTCGACAGTGTATGGCTACACCTTC. It encodes CASSSTVYGYTF.

The chain joins TRBV9 to TRBJ2-7; 9 positions agree with TRBD1. CDR3 length equals 13 residues. CDR1 and CDR2 (germline): SGDLS, YYNGEE. The junction had 0 bases not matched to a gene; V was cut back by 0 bases and J by 5 bases. The CDR3 here is CASSVGQGDEQYF. The CDR3 nucleotides read TGTGCCAGCAGCGTAGGACAGGGGGACGAGCAGTACTTC.